A single sample gave rise to the 24 T cell receptor beta chains below, sequenced in a study of vaccination effects on CD4 cells after COVID-19. Here immunoSEQ multiplex PCR was the method, and the copy in TCRdb shows in-frame clones only, minus some. The data contain approximately 61,000 clones, roughly 72% of them seen just once; the ten biggest clones take up around 1.2%. Antigen-specific CD4+ T cell clonotypes were called by their expansion after viral peptide-pool culture in ViraFEST. Isolation of CD4+ T cells took place after approximately 10 days of culture. Participants got two doses of BNT162b2 or mRNA-1273 vaccine. No antigens are known for them. Material: CD4+ T cells from PBMCs cultured with HCoV-229E spike peptides, obtained after COVID-19 vaccination. These receptor sequences come from a human donor who received a COVID-19 vaccine.

V and J are TRBV20-1 and TRBJ2-1; 8 bases line up with TRBD2. Germline lookup yields CDR1 DFQATT and CDR2 SNEGSKA (reference sequence). The CDR3 runs to 11 residues. The J segment lost 14 bases and the V segment lost 3 bases, leaving 6 bases of the junction unmatched. CDR3 loop: CSARRPGGEFF. The CDR3 nucleotides are TGCAGTGCTAGGCGACCGGGGGGGGAGTTCTTC.

This clone is deemed medium-sized. V is TRBV6-5 and J is TRBJ1-1, with D tentatively TRBD1 (6 bases). The CDR3 consists of 14 residues. V dropped 2 bases and J dropped 4 bases, with 11 bases sitting between them. From germline, CDR1 is MNHEY and CDR2 SVGAGI. CDR3 coding DNA: TGTGCCAGCAGTTACCACAGGGATAGCACTGAAGCTTTCTTT. This translates into CASSYHRDSTEAFF.

This clone was detected a few times. The J gene is TRBJ1-2, the V gene TRBV6-6, with 7 bases that match TRBD1. Per germline, CDR1 MNHNY and CDR2 SVGAGI (reference sequence). Germline trimming cut 5 bases from V and 4 bases from J; bases unmatched to any gene: 10. The CDR3 sequence is 15 residues long. In nucleotides, the CDR3 is TGTGCCAGCAGTCGCCAGATACAGGGGTCCTATGGCTACACCTTC. Encoded protein: CASSRQIQGSYGYTF.

V usage is TRBV6-4 and J usage is TRBJ1-2; TRBD1 is a possible D gene (5 bases). CDR3 length: 15 amino acids. The V and J ends lost 0 bases and 7 bases respectively, with 15 bases between them. The germline V gene encodes CDR1 MRHNA and CDR2 SNTAGT. The CDR3 DNA sequence: TGTGCCAGCAGTGACTCGCTCGGGGGGTTGAGTGGCTACACCTTC. Translated, it gives CASSDSLGGLSGYTF.

This rearrangement joins TRBV14 to TRBJ1-4, with D unclear. Trimming removed 1 base from V and 10 bases from J, with 13 bases in between. The CDR3 is 14 amino acids. The V gene's germline CDR1 is SGHDN and CDR2 FVKESK. Written as DNA, the CDR3 is TGTGCCAGCAGCCAAGGCCGGCGGGAAGGAAAACTGTTTTTT. It encodes CASSQGRREGKLFF.

The CDR3 here is CASSLAINYGSTDTQYF. CDR3 in DNA: TGTGCCAGCAGCTTAGCGATCAATTACGGAAGCACAGATACGCAGTATTTT. The J gene is TRBJ2-3, the V gene TRBV7-6; D ambiguous. Looked up from germline, CDR1 is SGHVS and CDR2 is FNYEAQ. Trimming shortened V by 0 bases and J by 0 bases, and 13 bases separated the two germline ends. This CDR3 has 17 amino acids.

CDR3 region: CASSFPSQETQYF. The CDR3 coding sequence is TGCGCCAGCAGCTTTCCTAGTCAAGAGACCCAGTACTTC. This rearrangement joins TRBV5-1 to TRBJ2-5; no firm D call. The V gene lost 2 bases and the J gene lost 2 bases, with 7 bases spanning the gap. Germline assignment: CDR1 SGHRS and CDR2 YFSETQ. This CDR3 has 13 residues.

Only a few counts were recorded for this clone. The gene calls are TRBV11-2 and TRBJ2-5, with TRBD2 identical over 9 bases. With V trimmed by 1 base and J by 4 bases, 1 base remained unmatched. Germline assignment: CDR1 SGHAT and CDR2 FQNNGV. There are 14 residues in the CDR3. Written as DNA, the CDR3 is TGTGCCAGCAGCTTAGGGCGGGGGGGAGAGACCCAGTACTTC. Its protein is CASSLGRGGETQYF. The full variable domain, its missing parts supplied by reference TRBV11-2 and TRBJ2-5, is EAGVAQSPRYKIIEKRQSVAFWCNPISGHATLYWYQQILGQGPKLLIQFQNNGVVDDSQLPKDRFSAERLKGVDSTLKIQPAKLEDSAVYLCASSLGRGGETQYFGPGTRLLVL.

V usage is TRBV7-2 and J usage is TRBJ1-5; D ambiguous. Trimming shortened V by 0 bases and J by 4 bases, and 4 bases separated the two germline ends. Germline loops: CDR1 SGHTA, CDR2 FQGNSA. This CDR3 is built from 13 residues. This CDR3 reads CASSLAENQPQHF. The CDR3 DNA sequence: TGTGCCAGCAGCTTAGCAGAAAATCAGCCCCAGCATTTT. The whole variable domain, remainder taken from reference TRBV7-2 and TRBJ1-5, is GAGVSQSPSNKVTEKGKDVELRCDPISGHTALYWYRQSLGQGLEFLIYFQGNSAPDKSGLPSDRFSAERTGGSVSTLTIQRTQQEDSAVYLCASSLAENQPQHFGDGTRLSIL.

V gene TRBV10-2 combines with J gene TRBJ2-1, with D unclear. Trimming removed 0 bases from V and 3 bases from J, with 12 bases in between. The CDR3 totals 16 residues. Looked up from germline, CDR1 is WSHSY and CDR2 is SAAADI. As DNA, the CDR3 is TGCGCCAGCAGTGAGTCGGGCAGCAACAACTACAATGAGCAGTTCTTC. Translation: CASSESGSNNYNEQFF.

This clone has a single count. J is TRBJ1-4 and V is TRBV24-1; D not resolved. V shed 2 bases and J shed 7 bases, with 10 bases lying between them. In germline, CDR1 is KGHDR, CDR2 SFDVKD. The CDR3 contains 14 residues. CDR3 in DNA: TGTGCCACCAGTGATTCTACGGCGGGTGAAAAACTGTTTTTT. This encodes CATSDSTAGEKLFF.

The V call is TRBV5-1, the J call TRBJ2-2, with TRBD2 matching 7 bases. This CDR3 region has 15 residues. Per the germline V gene, CDR1 is SGHRS and CDR2 is YFSETQ. Trimming at V came to 1 base and at J to 7 bases, leaving 7 bases not matched to a gene. CDR3 in DNA: TGCGCCAGCAGCTTGTATTGGCGGGGGAACGGGGAGCTGTTTTTT. Its protein is CASSLYWRGNGELFF. The whole variable domain, filled in from reference TRBV5-1 and TRBJ2-2, reads KAGVTQTPRYLIKTRGQQVTLSCSPISGHRSVSWYQQTPGQGLQFLFEYFSETQRNKGNFPGRFSGRQFSNSRSEMNVSTLELGDSALYLCASSLYWRGNGELFFGEGSRLTVL.

In the case of this clone: The sample carries other DNA sequences with the same CDR3. The rearrangement uses TRBV18 and TRBJ2-2; D ambiguous. Germline V gene sequence: CDR1 KGHSH, CDR2 LQKENI. V lost 2 bases and J 3 bases, leaving 4 bases between the germline ends. The length of the CDR3 is 13 residues. The CDR3 DNA reads TGTGCCAGCTCACCATCTTACACCGGGGAGCTGTTTTTT. Protein sequence: CASSPSYTGELFF.

The V call is TRBV24-1, the J call TRBJ2-3; 7 bases fit TRBD2. The germline gives CDR1 KGHDR, CDR2 SFDVKD. The CDR3 loop spans 16 amino acids. The ends lost 4 bases at V and 0 bases at J; junction bases unmatched: 6. The CDR3 DNA follows: TGTGCCACCAGTGAACCGGGGGGTCTGAGCACAGATACGCAGTATTTT. Translated: CATSEPGGLSTDTQYF.

CDR3 amino acids: CASRSDHYGHGYTF. DNA of the CDR3: TGTGCCAGCAGATCGGACCACTACGGCCATGGCTACACCTTC. This chain uses TRBV28 with TRBJ1-2; D is ambiguous. With 6 bases removed from V and 6 bases from J, the gap between germline ends came to 17 bases. Germline-derived CDR1 and CDR2 are MDHEN and SYDVKM. This CDR3 spans 14 amino acids.

The chain uses TRBV19 and TRBJ1-3, with TRBD1 matching 7 bases. V trimming: 3 bases; J trimming: 0 bases; junction bases outside the gene matches: 8. The germline gives CDR1 LNHDA, CDR2 SQIVND (reference sequence). The CDR3 is 17 residues long. The CDR3 spells CASSMFWGQSSGNTIYF. Here the CDR3 DNA reads TGTGCCAGTAGTATGTTTTGGGGACAGAGCTCTGGAAACACCATATATTTT.

This clone was found a few times. The chain has TRBV4-1 and TRBJ1-6, with D possibly being TRBD1 (6 bases). The length of the CDR3 is 20 residues. Deletions cut 0 bases from V and 10 bases from J, with 28 bases between. Germline lookup yields CDR1 MGHRA and CDR2 YSYEKL. DNA for the CDR3: TGCGCCAGCAGCCAAGAAGATATTCCCGTCACAGGGAAGGGATACTCACCCCTCCACTTT. Encoded protein: CASSQEDIPVTGKGYSPLHF.

The J gene is TRBJ2-7, the V gene TRBV30, with TRBD2 matching over 12 bases. Per germline, CDR1 GTSNPN and CDR2 SVGIG (reference sequence). Trimming removed 3 bases from V and 6 bases from J; junction bases left unmatched: 3. This CDR3 comprises 13 residues. As DNA, the CDR3 is TGTGCCTGGAGCGCTAGCGGGGGGGCCGAGCAGTACGTC. Protein product: CAWSASGGAEQYV.

This chain uses TRBV19 with TRBJ2-1, with TRBD1 matching 9 bases. This CDR3 has 16 residues. With 5 bases clipped from V and 0 bases from J, the junction kept 5 bases outside the gene matches. Germline-derived CDR1 and CDR2 are LNHDA and SQIVND (reference sequence). The CDR3 reads CASSDDRGFSYNEQFF. As DNA, the CDR3 is TGTGCCAGTAGTGATGACAGGGGGTTCTCCTACAATGAGCAGTTCTTC.

The chain has TRBV5-1 and TRBJ2-5, with a tentative D call TRBD1 (5 bases). Germline values: CDR1 SGHRS, CDR2 YFSETQ. Trimming cost V 5 bases and J 1 base, with 12 bases left between them. The CDR3 covers 14 residues. Here the CDR3 reads CASSVTGGQETQYF. In DNA, the CDR3 is TGCGCCAGCAGTGTAACAGGCGGCCAAGAGACCCAGTACTTC.

The chain couples TRBV19 to TRBJ1-2; 7 bases map to TRBD1. Per the germline V gene, CDR1 is LNHDA and CDR2 is SQIVND (reference sequence). The CDR3 covers 13 residues. J lost 8 bases, V lost 3 bases, and 6 bases had no gene match. CDR3 sequence: CASSMRQGGGYTF. For the CDR3, the DNA is TGTGCCAGTAGTATGAGACAGGGCGGAGGCTACACCTTC.

The chain uses TRBV29-1 and TRBJ1-5; 7 bases match TRBD1. The CDR3 contains 14 residues. Germline loops: CDR1 SQVTM, CDR2 ANQGSEA. V shed 6 bases and J 0 bases; nucleotides not matched to a gene: 5. CDR3 sequence reads: CSVPGQSSNQPQHF. The CDR3 DNA is TGCAGCGTACCGGGACAGAGTAGCAATCAGCCCCAGCATTTT.

DNA of the CDR3: TGCGCCAGCAGCTCCGAGCCCCTCGCCACTACCGGCTACACCTTC. Translation: CASSSEPLATTGYTF. The chain employs TRBV5-1 and TRBJ1-2; the D is unclear. This CDR3 comprises 15 residues. CDR1 and CDR2 from the germline V gene are SGHRS and YFSETQ. The ends were cut back, 3 bases at V and 8 bases at J, with 20 bases in the middle.

The V and J genes are TRBV3-1 (or the pseudogene TRBV3-2) and TRBJ1-1; D is unclear. Per germline, CDR1 LGHDT and CDR2 YNNKEL (reference sequence). V lost 4 bases, J lost 4 bases, and 10 bases lay in between. CDR3 length equals 13 residues. The DNA of the CDR3 is TGTGCCAGCAGCCTCCTGGCGGGCACTGAAGCTTTCTTT. Translated: CASSLLAGTEAFF.